A single sample is the source of the 32 T cell receptor beta chains below, sequenced in a study of Graves' ophthalmopathy and Graves' hyperthyroidism. Amplified TCR beta CDR3 regions were obtained using RNA transcripts as template. HTBI-primed first-round RT-PCR preceded second-round multiplex PCR. In TCRdb, the multiplex PCR reads were re-called with MiXCR into one record per CDR3 protein. This table holds about 150,000 distinct CDR3 sequences, 37% found once. The sequenced sample consisted of peripheral blood. The receptor set was obtained from a woman in her thirties or forties with Graves' ophthalmopathy.

J is TRBJ1-1 and V is TRBV27; D not resolved. The CDR3 is 11 residues long. Between the trimmed V and J ends, which lost 8 bases and 7 bases, there was a span of 11 bases. CDR1 and CDR2 from the germline V gene are MNHEY and SMNVEV (reference sequence). CDR3 residues: CASWTGFEAFF. The CDR3 DNA reads as TGTGCCAGCTGGACGGGTTTTGAAGCTTTCTTT.

V and J are TRBV12-3 or TRBV12-4 and TRBJ2-2, with D tentatively TRBD2 (5 bases). Between the trimmed V and J ends, which lost 8 bases and 4 bases, there was a span of 11 bases. There are 13 residues in the CDR3. DNA of the CDR3: TGTGCCAGCCAAGACTACCGCACCGGGGAGCTGTTTTTT. Translation: CASQDYRTGELFF.

This clonotype was counted a few times. The V call is TRBV6-1, the J call TRBJ1-5; D is uncertain. Germline values: CDR1 MNHNS, CDR2 SASEGT. CDR3 size: 13 residues. Trimming cost V 7 bases and J 0 bases, with 7 bases left between them. CDR3 protein: CASKDYSNQPQHF. In DNA form, the CDR3 reads TGTGCCAGCAAGGATTATAGCAATCAGCCCCAGCATTTT.

The V call is TRBV11-2, the J call TRBJ1-3, with 7 bases matching TRBD1. The CDR3 loop spans 17 amino acids. CDR1 SGHAT and CDR2 FQNNGV come from the germline V gene. Germline trimming cut 5 bases from V and 4 bases from J; bases unmatched to any gene: 14. The CDR3 region has the DNA TGTGCCAGCAGCCCGTGGACAGACGGGACAGCGGGAAACACCATATATTTT. This translates into CASSPWTDGTAGNTIYF.

This clonotype occurred many times. Relative to the germline gene, one junction end is altered; a read error may explain this. V and J are TRBV13 and TRBJ2-2, with 8 bases aligning to TRBD1. The CDR3 is made up of 16 amino acids. The germline V gene encodes CDR1 PRHDT and CDR2 FYEKMQ (reference sequence). CDR3 amino acids: CASSLGQGLNTGELFF. Written as DNA, the CDR3 is TGTGCCAGCAGCCTAGGACAGGGCCTGAACACCGGGGAGCTGTTTTTT.

The V gene is TRBV12-3 or TRBV12-4, the J gene TRBJ1-1; 8 bases agree with TRBD1. The length of the CDR3 is 13 residues. Losses at the gene ends were 3 bases for V and 8 bases for J; bases not matched to a gene: 5. CDR3 sequence: CASSFGRTGEAFF. In nucleotides, the CDR3 is TGTGCCAGCAGTTTTGGGCGGACAGGGGAAGCTTTCTTT.

The chain uses TRBV6-2 or TRBV6-3 and TRBJ2-7, with TRBD2 identical over 12 bases. With 5 bases clipped from V and 12 bases from J, the junction kept 14 bases outside the gene matches. Germline V gives CDR1 MNHEY, CDR2 SVGEGT. The CDR3 has 15 residues. The CDR3 DNA is TGTGCCAGCAGTGCACGACTAGCGGGAGTATCGTCGGTGTACTTC. Translated: CASSARLAGVSSVYF.

V gene TRBV19 combines with J gene TRBJ1-1; D gene unclear. The length of the CDR3 is 12 residues. Looked up from germline, CDR1 is LNHDA and CDR2 is SQIVND (reference sequence). V was pared by 11 bases and J by 2 bases, with 12 bases between. The CDR3 sequence is CARIVANTEAFF. CDR3 sequence (DNA): TGTGCCCGGATAGTCGCAAACACTGAAGCTTTCTTT.

There are many counts of this clonotype. The chain uses TRBV10-3 and TRBJ1-5; no clear D gene. The germline V and J ends were trimmed by 3 bases and 0 bases, with 9 bases remaining between them. Per germline, CDR1 ENHRY and CDR2 SYGVKD. CDR3 length equals 15 residues. CDR3 sequence reads: CAISDPGYSNQPQHF. The DNA for the CDR3 is TGTGCCATCAGTGACCCCGGGTATAGCAATCAGCCCCAGCATTTT.

This clonotype was recorded many times. The CDR3 protein is CASTGAPNTEAFF. The CDR3 region has the DNA TGTGCCAGCACGGGGGCGCCGAACACTGAAGCTTTCTTT. V is TRBV28 and J is TRBJ1-1; TRBD1 might be the D (6 bases). With 7 bases removed from V and 1 base from J, the gap between germline ends came to 10 bases. The length of the CDR3 is 13 residues. Germline V gene data show CDR1 as MDHEN and CDR2 as SYDVKM.

The V call is TRBV6-1, the J call TRBJ1-5; maybe TRBD1 (5 bases). CDR3 length: 16 amino acids. V was clipped by 8 bases and J by 3 bases, with 20 bases between them. Germline lookup yields CDR1 MNHNS and CDR2 SASEGT. CDR3 loop: CASSVTWVGVNQPQHF. The CDR3, as DNA: TGTGCCAGCTCCGTGACATGGGTGGGGGTCAATCAGCCCCAGCATTTT.

This clonotype appeared many times. V usage is TRBV19 and J usage is TRBJ2-7; D possibly corresponds to TRBD2 (5 bases). V was trimmed by 5 bases and J by 1 base, leaving 12 bases between them. This CDR3 comprises 14 residues. Germline loops: CDR1 LNHDA, CDR2 SQIVND (reference sequence). The CDR3 nucleotides are TGTGCCAGTAGTCAAATCGGGATTTCCTACGAGCAGTACTTC. Residues: CASSQIGISYEQYF.

The DNA for the CDR3 is TGTGCCAGCAGGACCATTCACACGGTGAACACTGAAGCTTTCTTT. Amino acid sequence: CASRTIHTVNTEAFF. This sequence joins TRBV6-1 and TRBJ1-1; D is unclear. The V gene's germline CDR1 is MNHNS and CDR2 SASEGT. The V and J ends lost 6 bases and 0 bases respectively, with 14 bases between them. This CDR3 spans 15 amino acids.

There are many counts of this clonotype. The CDR3 sequence is CASSPKGTEAFF. CDR3 DNA: TGTGCCAGCTCACCCAAGGGCACGGAAGCTTTCTTT. This sequence joins TRBV18 and TRBJ1-1; D call uncertain. Trimming took off 3 bases at V and 8 bases at J, with 10 bases between the two ends. The CDR3 is 12 residues long. Germline lookup yields CDR1 KGHSH and CDR2 LQKENI.

CDR3: CASSLSSVDGELFF. DNA of the CDR3: TGTGCCAGCAGCTTAAGTTCCGTAGACGGGGAGCTGTTTTTT. The rearrangement uses TRBV28 and TRBJ2-2; D gene uncertain. Per germline, CDR1 MDHEN and CDR2 SYDVKM. V was clipped by 6 bases and J by 7 bases, with 15 bases between them. The CDR3 length is 14 residues.

This clonotype has ten or more counts. The chain joins TRBV28 to TRBJ1-5; D gene unclear. This CDR3 region has 15 residues. V gave up 3 bases and J gave up 6 bases, with 15 bases separating them. Germline CDR1 MDHEN, CDR2 SYDVKM. CDR3 amino acids: CASSFPRKATQPQHF. The CDR3 DNA reads TGTGCCAGCAGTTTTCCCAGGAAAGCAACTCAGCCCCAGCATTTT.

There are many counts of this clonotype. J is TRBJ1-2 and V is TRBV20-1; D remains ambiguous. Germline V gene lookup returns CDR1 DFQATT and CDR2 SNEGSKA (reference sequence). V was trimmed by 0 bases and J by 8 bases, leaving 10 bases between them. This CDR3 contains 12 residues. The CDR3 DNA reads as TGCAGTGCTAGAGATCTCGGCGCCGGCTACACCTTC. Encoded protein: CSARDLGAGYTF.

This clonotype came up many times. J is TRBJ1-2 and V is TRBV5-1, with a possible D match to TRBD1 (5 bases). The V gene lost 4 bases and the J gene lost 4 bases, with 14 bases spanning the gap. CDR3 length: 14 residues. Germline assignment: CDR1 SGHRS and CDR2 YFSETQ. CDR3 sequence reads: CASSGGDSSYGYTF. In DNA, the CDR3 is TGCGCCAGCAGCGGTGGAGACAGCAGCTATGGCTACACCTTC.

In this sample, this clonotype turned up many times. V and J are TRBV29-1 and TRBJ2-7; D tentatively reads TRBD1 or TRBD2 (6 bases each). Germline loops: CDR1 SQVTM, CDR2 ANQGSEA. The CDR3 is made up of 15 amino acids. V lost 7 bases, J lost 7 bases, and 26 bases lay in between. Here the CDR3 DNA reads TGCAGCGCCGTAAACCGGGGGCCAACCCTGGGTGAGCAGTACTTC. Amino acids: CSAVNRGPTLGEQYF.

CDR3 sequence: CASSSTSGTQYF. In nucleotides, the CDR3 is TGTGCCAGCAGCAGTACCTCAGGGACCCAGTACTTC. The genes are TRBV6-5 and TRBJ2-5; no clear D gene. The germline V and J ends were trimmed by 6 bases and 7 bases, with 12 bases remaining between them. The germline CDR1 and CDR2 sequences are MNHEY and SVGAGI. This CDR3 has 12 amino acids.

This clonotype was counted many times. The chain carries TRBV10-3 and TRBJ2-7, with 13 positions matching TRBD2. The V segment lost 8 bases and the J segment 2 bases; nucleotides outside the gene matches: 3. Germline V gene data show CDR1 as ENHRY and CDR2 as SYGVKD. There are 14 residues in the CDR3. CDR3 protein: CAIATSGGTYEQYF. As DNA, the CDR3 is TGTGCCATCGCGACTAGCGGGGGGACCTACGAGCAGTACTTC.

This clonotype was seen many times. The chain employs TRBV30 and TRBJ2-2; D not resolved. The germline V gene encodes CDR1 GTSNPN and CDR2 SVGIG (reference sequence). Trimming took off 2 bases at V and 1 base at J, with 2 bases between the two ends. The CDR3 has 12 residues. The CDR3 DNA sequence: TGTGCCTGGAGTCGGAACACCGGGGAGCTGTTTTTT. Residues: CAWSRNTGELFF. The full variable domain, completed using reference TRBV30 and TRBJ2-2, is SQTIHQWPATLVQPVGSPLSLECTVEGTSNPNLYWYRQAAGRGLQLLFYSVGIGQISSEVPQNLSASRPQDRQFILSSKKLLLSDSGFYLCAWSRNTGELFFGEGSRLTVL.

This clonotype was picked up many times. V and J are TRBV28 and TRBJ2-7, with TRBD2 matching 13 bases. The length of the CDR3 is 17 residues. Germline CDR1 MDHEN, CDR2 SYDVKM. The J segment lost 1 base and the V segment lost 4 bases, leaving 7 bases of the junction unmatched. The CDR3 DNA is TGTGCCAGCAGTTCCGCCCGGACTAGCGGGAGTTCCTACGAGCAGTACTTC. This gives the protein CASSSARTSGSSYEQYF.

This clonotype was seen many times. The rearrangement uses TRBV6-2 or TRBV6-3 and TRBJ1-2, with 9 bases matching TRBD1. V was clipped by 6 bases and J by 8 bases; unmatched bases: 10. Looked up from germline, CDR1 is MNHEY and CDR2 is SVGEGT. This CDR3 is built from 14 residues. In nucleotides, the CDR3 is TGTGCCAGCAGGCGCGCACAGGGGGCTCTGGGCTACACCTTC. This sequence encodes CASRRAQGALGYTF.

This rearrangement joins TRBV27 to TRBJ2-5; 7 nucleotides align to TRBD1. The length of the CDR3 is 16 residues. Germline assignment: CDR1 MNHEY and CDR2 SMNVEV (reference sequence). Trimming removed 2 bases from V and 2 bases from J; junction bases left unmatched: 8. The CDR3 DNA follows: TGTGCCAGCAGTTTAAGAAGGGACAGACGGCAAGAGACCCAGTACTTC. Encoded protein: CASSLRRDRRQETQYF.

This clonotype was observed at least ten times. The chain uses TRBV5-8 and TRBJ2-5, with D unclear. With 3 bases removed from V and 1 base from J, the gap between germline ends came to 13 bases. From germline, CDR1 is SGHTS and CDR2 YDEGEE. CDR3 length: 15 residues. The DNA for the CDR3 is TGTGCCAGCAGCTCAGCCTTTGGCGGCCAAGAGACCCAGTACTTC. Translated, it gives CASSSAFGGQETQYF.

In its sample, this clonotype was seen many times. The CDR3 here is CASSLTLIEAASPYEQYF. In DNA form, the CDR3 reads TGTGCCAGCAGCTTAACGTTGATTGAGGCGGCAAGTCCCTACGAGCAGTACTTC. The chain is built from TRBV11-1 and TRBJ2-7, with no clear D. The CDR3 is 18 residues long. V dropped 2 bases and J dropped 2 bases, with 22 bases sitting between them. Looked up from germline, CDR1 is SGHAT and CDR2 is FQDESV (reference sequence).

The CDR3 sequence is CASSSLTSDRFFSNSPLHF. In nucleotides, the CDR3 is TGTGCCAGCAGTTCCCTCACTTCCGACAGGTTCTTCTCTAATTCACCCCTCCACTTT. The chain joins TRBV27 to TRBJ1-6; D might be TRBD1 (6 bases). CDR1 MNHEY and CDR2 SMNVEV come from the germline V gene (reference sequence). V lost 4 bases, J lost 6 bases, and 25 bases lay in between. The CDR3 extends over 19 amino acids.

This clonotype came up once. The V gene is TRBV15, the J gene TRBJ2-5, with D perhaps TRBD2 (7 bases). The CDR3 contains 13 residues. CDR1 LNHNV and CDR2 YYDKDF come from the germline V gene (reference sequence). Trimming shortened V by 3 bases and J by 10 bases, and 15 bases separated the two germline ends. The DNA of the CDR3 is TGTGCCACCAGCAGCCGGGGGGCTAGCGACCAGTACTTC. Amino acid sequence: CATSSRGASDQYF.

V is TRBV12-3 or TRBV12-4 and J is TRBJ2-2; 7 bases match TRBD2. The CDR3 is made up of 17 amino acids. V shed 6 bases and J 1 base; nucleotides not matched to a gene: 11. CDR3 in amino acids: CASRLAVGGRNTGELFF. The CDR3 DNA reads as TGTGCCAGCAGGCTAGCGGTAGGAGGGCGGAACACCGGGGAGCTGTTTTTT.

In its sample, this clonotype was seen many times. This CDR3 is CSARVLNQPQHF. The CDR3 DNA reads TGCAGTGCTAGGGTGCTCAATCAGCCCCAGCATTTT. The J gene is TRBJ1-5, the V gene TRBV20-1, with D uncertain. This CDR3 has 12 residues. The germline V gene encodes CDR1 DFQATT and CDR2 SNEGSKA (reference sequence). Trimming took off 3 bases at V and 3 bases at J, with 6 bases between the two ends.

V and J are TRBV6-2 or TRBV6-3 and TRBJ2-7; D uncertain. The CDR3 loop spans 13 amino acids. Trimming took off 8 bases at V and 2 bases at J, with 13 bases between the two ends. CDR1 is MNHEY and CDR2 is SVGEGT in the germline V gene. CDR3 protein: CASAVAPAYEQYF. CDR3 DNA sequence: TGTGCCAGCGCGGTGGCTCCAGCCTACGAGCAGTACTTC.